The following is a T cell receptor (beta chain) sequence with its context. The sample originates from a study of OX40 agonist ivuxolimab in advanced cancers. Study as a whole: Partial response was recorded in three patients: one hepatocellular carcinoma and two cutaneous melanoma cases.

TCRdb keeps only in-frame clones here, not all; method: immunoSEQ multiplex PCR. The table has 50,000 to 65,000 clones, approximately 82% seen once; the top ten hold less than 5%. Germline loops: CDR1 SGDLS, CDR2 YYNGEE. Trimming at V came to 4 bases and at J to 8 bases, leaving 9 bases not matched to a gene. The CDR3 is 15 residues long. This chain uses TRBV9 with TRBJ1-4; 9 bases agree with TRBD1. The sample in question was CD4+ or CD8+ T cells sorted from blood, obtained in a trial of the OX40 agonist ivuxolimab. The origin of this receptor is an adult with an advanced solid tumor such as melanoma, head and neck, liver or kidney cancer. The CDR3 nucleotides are TGTGCCAGCAGCCCCCAACAGGGGGCGCGGGAAAAACTGTTTTTT. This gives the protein CASSPQQGAREKLFF.